This TCR beta chain was sequenced for a study of PD-1 blockade in classical Hodgkin lymphoma. Notes on the study in general: It was reported that newly diagnosed patients had less baseline TCR diversity than healthy donors.

This CDR3 has 16 amino acids. Germline V CDR1 and CDR2: MDHEN, SYDVKM. With 7 bases clipped from V and 4 bases from J, the junction kept 12 bases outside the gene matches. Assay: immunoSEQ multiplex PCR; the TCRdb copy retains only in-frame clones and omits some. The sample includes around 60,000 clones, roughly nine tenths of them seen just once. Of note for this clone: Its cognate antigen is unknown.

Stated time point: cycle 4 day 1 (C4D1), after five to seven weeks of nivolumab. No patient escaped relapse after autologous stem cell transplantation, and brentuximab vedotin exposure varied. Best responses were complete response, partial response or progressive disease. The material sequenced was peripheral blood mononuclear cells (PBMCs), taken before the fourth cycle of nivolumab. The receptor comes from a human donor with classical Hodgkin lymphoma. The rearrangement joins TRBV28 to TRBJ2-5, with TRBD1 identical over 10 bases. The CDR3 nucleotides read TGTGCCAGCACCGAACCGGGACAGGGGTTTCGAGAGACCCAGTACTTC. It encodes CASTEPGQGFRETQYF.